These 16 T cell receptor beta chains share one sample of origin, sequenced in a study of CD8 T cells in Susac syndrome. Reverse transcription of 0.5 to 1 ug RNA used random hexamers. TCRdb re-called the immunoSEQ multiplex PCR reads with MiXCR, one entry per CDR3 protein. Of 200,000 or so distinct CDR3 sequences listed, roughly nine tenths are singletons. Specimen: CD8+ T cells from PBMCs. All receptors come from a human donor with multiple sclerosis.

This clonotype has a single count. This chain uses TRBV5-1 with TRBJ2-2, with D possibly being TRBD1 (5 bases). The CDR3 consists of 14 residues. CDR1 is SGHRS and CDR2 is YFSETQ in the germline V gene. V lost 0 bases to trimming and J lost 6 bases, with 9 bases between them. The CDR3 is CASSLEGEPGELFF. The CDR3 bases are TGCGCCAGCAGCTTGGAAGGGGAACCCGGGGAGCTGTTTTTT. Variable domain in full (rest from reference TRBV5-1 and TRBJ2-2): KAGVTQTPRYLIKTRGQQVTLSCSPISGHRSVSWYQQTPGQGLQFLFEYFSETQRNKGNFPGRFSGRQFSNSRSEMNVSTLELGDSALYLCASSLEGEPGELFFGEGSRLTVL.

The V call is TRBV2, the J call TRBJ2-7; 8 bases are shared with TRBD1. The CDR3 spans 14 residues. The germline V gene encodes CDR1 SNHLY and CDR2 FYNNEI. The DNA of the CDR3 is TGTGGAGGGAAGGACAGGGCGACGGGCTACGAGCAGTACTTC. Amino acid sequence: CGGKDRATGYEQYF.

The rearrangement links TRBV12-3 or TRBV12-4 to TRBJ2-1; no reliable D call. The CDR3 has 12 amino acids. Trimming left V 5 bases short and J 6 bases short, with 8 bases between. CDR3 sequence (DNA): TGTGCCAGCAGTGGCGGACCCAATGAGCAGTTCTTC. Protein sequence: CASSGGPNEQFF.

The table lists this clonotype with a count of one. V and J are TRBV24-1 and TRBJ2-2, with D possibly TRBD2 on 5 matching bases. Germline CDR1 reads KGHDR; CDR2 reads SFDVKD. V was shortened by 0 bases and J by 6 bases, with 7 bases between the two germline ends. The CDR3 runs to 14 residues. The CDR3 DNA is TGTGCCACCAGTGATTTGGGGAGTCCCGGGGAGCTGTTTTTT. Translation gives CATSDLGSPGELFF.

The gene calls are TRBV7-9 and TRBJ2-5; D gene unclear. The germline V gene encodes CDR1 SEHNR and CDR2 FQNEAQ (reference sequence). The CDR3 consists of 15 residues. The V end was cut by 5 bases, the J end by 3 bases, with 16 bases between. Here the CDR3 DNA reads TGTGCCAGCAGCCCCCTTAATGCCGGAGAAGAGACCCAGTACTTC. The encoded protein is CASSPLNAGEETQYF.

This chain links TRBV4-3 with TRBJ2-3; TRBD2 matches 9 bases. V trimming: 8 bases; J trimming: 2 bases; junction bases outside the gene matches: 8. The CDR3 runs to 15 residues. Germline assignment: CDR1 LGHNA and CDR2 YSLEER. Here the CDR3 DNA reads TGCGCCAGCGGAAGTAGCGGGAGCCCCACAGATACGCAGTATTTT. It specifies CASGSSGSPTDTQYF.

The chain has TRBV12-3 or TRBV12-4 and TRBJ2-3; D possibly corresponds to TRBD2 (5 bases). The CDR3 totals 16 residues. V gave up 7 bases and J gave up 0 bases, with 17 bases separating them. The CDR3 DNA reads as TGTGCCAGCACCCCCGGGGAACGACTGAGCACAGATACGCAGTATTTT. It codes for CASTPGERLSTDTQYF.

The CDR3 reads CASSPGASYGYTF. In DNA form, the CDR3 reads TGTGCCAGCAGCCCAGGGGCCTCCTATGGCTACACCTTC. This chain links TRBV7-9 with TRBJ1-2; D might be TRBD1 (6 bases). With 5 bases removed from V and 4 bases from J, the gap between germline ends came to 11 bases. The CDR3 consists of 13 residues. Germline V gene lookup returns CDR1 SEHNR and CDR2 FQNEAQ (reference sequence).

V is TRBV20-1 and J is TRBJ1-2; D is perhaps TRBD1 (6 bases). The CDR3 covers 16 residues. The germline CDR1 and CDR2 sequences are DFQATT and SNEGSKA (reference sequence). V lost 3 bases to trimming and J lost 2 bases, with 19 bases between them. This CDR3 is CSASYRVLDRNYGYTF. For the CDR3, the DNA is TGCAGTGCTAGCTACAGGGTTCTGGACCGAAACTATGGCTACACCTTC.

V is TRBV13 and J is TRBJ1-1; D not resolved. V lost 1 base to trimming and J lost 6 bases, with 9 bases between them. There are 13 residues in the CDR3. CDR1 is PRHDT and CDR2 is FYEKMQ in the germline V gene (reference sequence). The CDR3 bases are TGTGCCAGCAGCTTAGCACGGGAGGCTGAAGCTTTCTTT. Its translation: CASSLAREAEAFF. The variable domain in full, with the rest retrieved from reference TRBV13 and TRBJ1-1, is AAGVIQSPRHLIKEKRETATLKCYPIPRHDTVYWYQQGPGQDPQFLISFYEKMQSDKGSIPDRFSAQQFSDYHSELNMSSLELGDSALYFCASSLAREAEAFFGQGTRLTVV.

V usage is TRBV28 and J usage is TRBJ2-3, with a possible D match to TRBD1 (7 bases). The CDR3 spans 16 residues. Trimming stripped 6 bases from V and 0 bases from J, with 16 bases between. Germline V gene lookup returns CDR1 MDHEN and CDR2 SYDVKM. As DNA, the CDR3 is TGTGCCAGCAGGGAGGGACAGCCGACTAGCACAGATACGCAGTATTTT. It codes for CASREGQPTSTDTQYF.

The CDR3 DNA reads TGTGCCTGGAGTGTTGGGGTTAGCGGGGGCTCCTACGAGCAGTACTTC. It specifies CAWSVGVSGGSYEQYF. The chain couples TRBV30 to TRBJ2-7; 9 bases match TRBD2. With 0 bases clipped from V and 0 bases from J, the junction kept 6 bases outside the gene matches. The CDR3 is made up of 16 amino acids. Germline lookup yields CDR1 GTSNPN and CDR2 SVGIG (reference sequence).

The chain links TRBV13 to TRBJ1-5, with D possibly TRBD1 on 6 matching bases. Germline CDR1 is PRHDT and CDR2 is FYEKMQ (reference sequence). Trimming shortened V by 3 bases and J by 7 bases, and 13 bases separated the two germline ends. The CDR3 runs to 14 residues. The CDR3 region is CASSFATGGQPQHF. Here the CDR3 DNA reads TGTGCCAGCAGCTTTGCGACAGGAGGCCAGCCCCAGCATTTT.

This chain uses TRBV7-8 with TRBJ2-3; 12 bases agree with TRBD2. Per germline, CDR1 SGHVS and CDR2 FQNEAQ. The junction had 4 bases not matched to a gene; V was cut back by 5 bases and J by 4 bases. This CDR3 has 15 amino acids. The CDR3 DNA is TGTGCCAGCAGCCGACTAGCGGGGGCCCCAGATACGCAGTATTTT. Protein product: CASSRLAGAPDTQYF.

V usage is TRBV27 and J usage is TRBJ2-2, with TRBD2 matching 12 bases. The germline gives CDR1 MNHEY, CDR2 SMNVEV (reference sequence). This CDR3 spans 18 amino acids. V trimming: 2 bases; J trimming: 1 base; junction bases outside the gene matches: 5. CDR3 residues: CASSLNPGLAGNTGELFF. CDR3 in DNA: TGTGCCAGCAGTTTAAATCCGGGACTAGCGGGGAACACCGGGGAGCTGTTTTTT.

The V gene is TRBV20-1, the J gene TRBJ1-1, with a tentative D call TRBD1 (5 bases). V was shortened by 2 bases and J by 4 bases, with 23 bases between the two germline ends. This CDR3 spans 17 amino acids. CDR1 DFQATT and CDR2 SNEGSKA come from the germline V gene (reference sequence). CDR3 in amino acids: CSARRPTVSAGLTEAFF. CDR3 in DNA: TGCAGTGCTAGAAGGCCCACGGTTTCCGCAGGGCTCACTGAAGCTTTCTTT.